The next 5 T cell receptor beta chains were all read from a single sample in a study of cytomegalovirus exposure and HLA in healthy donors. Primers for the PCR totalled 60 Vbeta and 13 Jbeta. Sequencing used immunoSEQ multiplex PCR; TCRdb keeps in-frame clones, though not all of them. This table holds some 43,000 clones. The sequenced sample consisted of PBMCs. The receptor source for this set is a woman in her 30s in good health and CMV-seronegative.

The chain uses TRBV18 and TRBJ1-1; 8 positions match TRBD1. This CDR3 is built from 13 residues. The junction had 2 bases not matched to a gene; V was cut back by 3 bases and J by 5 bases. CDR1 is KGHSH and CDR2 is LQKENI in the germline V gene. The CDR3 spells CASSPTGATEAFF. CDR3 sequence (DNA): TGTGCCAGCTCACCGACAGGGGCAACTGAAGCTTTCTTT.

CDR3 nucleotide sequence: TGTGCCAGCTCAGCCCAGGGTTTCAAAGAGACCCAGTACTTC. Residues: CASSAQGFKETQYF. The V gene is TRBV18, the J gene TRBJ2-5; possibly TRBD1 for D (5 bases). The CDR3 totals 14 residues. Germline V gene lookup returns CDR1 KGHSH and CDR2 LQKENI. The V end was cut by 5 bases, the J end by 3 bases, with 13 bases between.

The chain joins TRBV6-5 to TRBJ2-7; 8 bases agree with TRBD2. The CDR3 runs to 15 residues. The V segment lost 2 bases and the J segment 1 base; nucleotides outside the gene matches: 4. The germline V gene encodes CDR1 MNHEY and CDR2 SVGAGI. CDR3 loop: CASSYPLADSYEQYF. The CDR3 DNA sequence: TGTGCCAGCAGTTACCCACTAGCGGATTCCTACGAGCAGTACTTC.

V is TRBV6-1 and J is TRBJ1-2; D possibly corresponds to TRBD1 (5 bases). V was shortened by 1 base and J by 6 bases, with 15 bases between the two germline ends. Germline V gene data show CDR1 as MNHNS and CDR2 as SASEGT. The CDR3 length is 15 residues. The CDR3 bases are TGTGCCAGCAGTGAAGATGAAGTGGGGGGAAATGGCTACACCTTC. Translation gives CASSEDEVGGNGYTF.

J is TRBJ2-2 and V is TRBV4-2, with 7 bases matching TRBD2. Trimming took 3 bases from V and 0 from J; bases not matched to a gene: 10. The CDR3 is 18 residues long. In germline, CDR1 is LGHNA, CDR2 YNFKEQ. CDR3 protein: CASSQVASGVTNTGELFF. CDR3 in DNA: TGTGCCAGCAGCCAGGTGGCCAGCGGGGTTACGAACACCGGGGAGCTGTTTTTT.